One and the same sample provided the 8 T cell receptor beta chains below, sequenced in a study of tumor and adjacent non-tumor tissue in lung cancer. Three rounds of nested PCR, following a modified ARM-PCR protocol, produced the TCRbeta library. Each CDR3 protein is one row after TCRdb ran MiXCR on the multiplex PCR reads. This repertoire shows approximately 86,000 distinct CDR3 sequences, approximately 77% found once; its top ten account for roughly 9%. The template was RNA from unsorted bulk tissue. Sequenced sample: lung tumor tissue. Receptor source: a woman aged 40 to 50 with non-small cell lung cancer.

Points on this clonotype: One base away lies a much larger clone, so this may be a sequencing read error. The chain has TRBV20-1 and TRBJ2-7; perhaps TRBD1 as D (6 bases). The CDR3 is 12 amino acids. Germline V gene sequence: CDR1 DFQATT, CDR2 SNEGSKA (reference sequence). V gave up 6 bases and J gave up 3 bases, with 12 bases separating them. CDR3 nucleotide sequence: TGCAGTGCCAACGGGGACAACTACGAGCAGTACTTC. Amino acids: CSANGDNYEQYF.

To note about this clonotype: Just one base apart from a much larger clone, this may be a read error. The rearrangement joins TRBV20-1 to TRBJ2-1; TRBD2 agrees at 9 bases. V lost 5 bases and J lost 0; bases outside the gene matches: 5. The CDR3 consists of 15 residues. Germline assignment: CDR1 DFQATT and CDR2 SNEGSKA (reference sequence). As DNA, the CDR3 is TGCAGTGCTTCCCCTAGCGGGGTCTCCTACAATGAGCAGTTCTTC. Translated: CSASPSGVSYNEQFF.

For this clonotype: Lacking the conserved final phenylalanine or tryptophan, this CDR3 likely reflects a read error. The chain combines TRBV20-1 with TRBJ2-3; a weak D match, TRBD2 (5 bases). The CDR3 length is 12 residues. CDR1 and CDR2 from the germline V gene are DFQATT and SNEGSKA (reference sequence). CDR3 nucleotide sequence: TGCAGTGCCTCAGAGGGCACAGATGCGCAGTATCTT. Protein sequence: CSASEGTDAQYL.

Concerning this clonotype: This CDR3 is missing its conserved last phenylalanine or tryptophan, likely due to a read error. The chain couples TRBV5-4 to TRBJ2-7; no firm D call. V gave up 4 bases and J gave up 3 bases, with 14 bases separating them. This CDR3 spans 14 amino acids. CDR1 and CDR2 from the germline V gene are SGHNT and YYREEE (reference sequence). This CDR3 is CASSLPTDHYEQYL. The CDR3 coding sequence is TGTGCCAGCAGCCTCCCGACCGACCACTACGAGCAGTACCTC.

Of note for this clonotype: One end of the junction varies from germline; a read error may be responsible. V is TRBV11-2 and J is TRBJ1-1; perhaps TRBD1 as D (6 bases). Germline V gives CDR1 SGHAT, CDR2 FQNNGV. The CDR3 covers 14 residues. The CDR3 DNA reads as TGTGTCAGCAGCCTTAAGGGGGGGGTCACTGAAGCTTTCTTT. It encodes CVSSLKGGVTEAFF. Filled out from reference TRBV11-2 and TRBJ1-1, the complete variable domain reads EAGVAQSPRYKIIEKRQSVAFWCNPISGHATLYWYQQILGQGPKLLIQFQNNGVVDDSQLPKDRFSAERLKGVDSTLKIQPAKLEDSAVYLCVSSLKGGVTEAFFGQGTRLTVV.

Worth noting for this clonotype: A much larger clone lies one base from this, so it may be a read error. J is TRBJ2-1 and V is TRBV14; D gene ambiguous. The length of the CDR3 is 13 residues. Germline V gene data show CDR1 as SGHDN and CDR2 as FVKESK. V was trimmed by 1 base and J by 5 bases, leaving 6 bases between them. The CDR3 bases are TGTGCCAGCAGCCAAGGTCTACACAATGAGCAGTTCTTC. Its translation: CASSQGLHNEQFF.

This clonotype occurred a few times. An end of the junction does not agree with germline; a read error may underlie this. CDR3 DNA: TGTACCAGCGGCCCATCATGGACAGATAGCGGAGCCAAAAACACTCAGTACTTC. Protein sequence: CTSGPSWTDSGAKNTQYF. The rearrangement joins TRBV4-2 to TRBJ2-4; possibly TRBD1 or TRBD2 for D (6 bases each). CDR1 is LGHNA and CDR2 is YNFKEQ in the germline V gene. There are 18 residues in the CDR3.

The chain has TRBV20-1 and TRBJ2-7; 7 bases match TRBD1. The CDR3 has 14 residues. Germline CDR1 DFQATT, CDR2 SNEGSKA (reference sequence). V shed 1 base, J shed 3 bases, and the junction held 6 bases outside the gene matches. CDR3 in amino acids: CSARGGAGGYEQYF. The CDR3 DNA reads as TGCAGTGCTAGAGGAGGGGCAGGGGGCTACGAGCAGTACTTC.